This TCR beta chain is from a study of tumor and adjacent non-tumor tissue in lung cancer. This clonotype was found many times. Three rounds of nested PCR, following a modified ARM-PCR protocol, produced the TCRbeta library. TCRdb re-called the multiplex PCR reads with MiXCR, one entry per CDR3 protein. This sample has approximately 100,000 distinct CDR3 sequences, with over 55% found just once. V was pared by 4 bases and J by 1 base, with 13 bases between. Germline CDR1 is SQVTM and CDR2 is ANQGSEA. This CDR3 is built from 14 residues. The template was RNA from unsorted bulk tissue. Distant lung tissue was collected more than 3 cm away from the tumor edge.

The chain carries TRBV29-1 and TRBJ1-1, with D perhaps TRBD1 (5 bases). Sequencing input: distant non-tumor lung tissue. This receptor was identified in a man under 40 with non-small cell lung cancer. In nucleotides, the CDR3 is TGCAGCGTTGTGACTTGGGGCCAGAACACTGAAGCTTTCTTT. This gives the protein CSVVTWGQNTEAFF.